This is a list of T cell receptor beta chains from one sample in a study of T cells after yellow fever vaccination. Using its own MiXCR run on the 5' RACE reads, TCRdb lists one record per CDR3 protein. The profile shows about 350,000 distinct CDR3 sequences, roughly 8.6% of them singletons. Material: PBMCs, obtained 45 days after the first yellow fever vaccination. Receptors originate from a man aged 18 to 29 who received the YFV17D yellow fever vaccine. The CDR3 runs from the conserved cysteine through the conserved F or W.

CDR3 protein: CASSRVVETEAFF
V gene: TRBV12-3/TRBV12-4

CDR3 protein: CASSLIRGTEQFF
V gene: TRBV5-1

CDR3 protein: CASSLTGGYNEQFF
V gene: TRBV5-1

CDR3 protein: CASSGRQASNTEAFF
V gene: TRBV7-2

CDR3 protein: CASSLAYEQFF
V gene: TRBV5-1

CDR3 protein: CAWSVTGRRNTIYF
V gene: TRBV30

CDR3 protein: CASSLGGTVDTEAFF
V gene: TRBV7-2

CDR3 protein: CASSFLAGGPNEQFF
V gene: TRBV5-1

CDR3 protein: CASSPGSRLETQYF
V gene: TRBV12-3/TRBV12-4

CDR3 protein: CSVGRGGSSYNEQFF
V gene: TRBV29-1

CDR3 protein: CASSSRDKTLNTEAFF
V gene: TRBV7-3

CDR3 protein: CASSQDREVTGNTEAFF
V gene: TRBV4-3

CDR3 protein: CAISESTVALSYNEQFF
V gene: TRBV10-3

CDR3 protein: CASSYADREGNTIYF
V gene: TRBV6-5

CDR3 protein: CASSFNNSPLHF
V gene: TRBV27

CDR3 protein: CASSERQGSYEQYF
V gene: TRBV9

CDR3 protein: CASSKKWQRGTEAFF
V gene: TRBV7-6

CDR3 protein: CASSLQAGGTDTQYF
V gene: TRBV7-2

CDR3 protein: CASNPFGQRNTEAFF
V gene: TRBV19

CDR3 protein: CASSPLSTGLNTEAFF
V gene: TRBV18

CDR3 protein: CASRTKTPGQGRNTEAFF
V gene: TRBV7-9

CDR3 protein: CAISATHNEQFF
V gene: TRBV10-3

CDR3 protein: CASSLLGRGQGSPLHF
V gene: TRBV7-3

CDR3 protein: CASSLTSGFTGELFF
V gene: TRBV5-1

CDR3 protein: CSASDRRTTNEKLFF
V gene: TRBV20-1

CDR3 protein: CASSSSGPRTEAFF
V gene: TRBV27

CDR3 protein: CASSPLVAYTDTQYF
V gene: TRBV7-9

CDR3 protein: CSVDRGFLSEAFF
V gene: TRBV29-1

CDR3 protein: CASSRPGLAGETQYF
V gene: TRBV6-2/TRBV6-3

CDR3 protein: CSANSGQGHYGYTF
V gene: TRBV20-1

CDR3 protein: CASSLDGAWYGYTF
V gene: TRBV12-3/TRBV12-4

CDR3 protein: CASSPRTSGVDTQYF
V gene: TRBV7-2

CDR3 protein: CASSGGQGPNEQYF
V gene: TRBV7-2

CDR3 protein: CASSLLAGGSYNEQFF
V gene: TRBV5-1

CDR3 protein: CASSSRTGGADTQYF
V gene: TRBV7-8

CDR3 protein: CASSYSGASAQYF
V gene: TRBV6-5

CDR3 protein: CATSGDPYGYTF
V gene: TRBV24-1